The 13 T cell receptor beta chains given below trace back to one sample, sequenced in a study of T cell changes during pregnancy in multiple sclerosis. The assay was immunoSEQ multiplex PCR, and TCRdb's table has in-frame clones only and misses some. The table records 50,000 to 65,000 clones, around 90% of them present only once. Source: peripheral blood, taken in the second trimester of pregnancy. The receptors here all came from a female donor with multiple sclerosis, enrolled in a pregnancy study.

This rearrangement joins TRBV5-5 to TRBJ2-1; D possibly corresponds to TRBD2 (6 bases). The germline gives CDR1 SGHKS, CDR2 YYEKEE (reference sequence). The CDR3 has 12 amino acids. Trimming took off 4 bases at V and 12 bases at J, with 14 bases between the two ends. CDR3 DNA: TGTGCCAGCAGCCCAACAGCCGGGGGGCAGTTCTTC. It is translated as CASSPTAGGQFF.

The chain has TRBV2 and TRBJ1-5; maybe TRBD1 (5 bases). This CDR3 contains 12 residues. From germline, CDR1 is SNHLY and CDR2 FYNNEI. Trimming pared 6 bases from V and 6 bases from J, leaving 9 bases between. As DNA, the CDR3 is TGTGCCAGCAGGGGGGGTGGTCAGCCCCAGCATTTT. It codes for CASRGGGQPQHF.

The gene calls are TRBV28 and TRBJ1-2; D gene unclear. The CDR3 loop spans 10 amino acids. Looked up from germline, CDR1 is MDHEN and CDR2 is SYDVKM. V shed 8 bases and J shed 8 bases, with 9 bases lying between them. The CDR3 loop is CASARSGYTF. The CDR3 nucleotides are TGTGCCAGCGCCCGAAGCGGCTACACCTTC.

This clone showed up just once. The chain combines TRBV15 with TRBJ2-3; TRBD2 matches at 12 bases. There are 16 residues in the CDR3. J was trimmed by 4 bases and V by 0 bases; bases with no gene match: 2. Per the germline V gene, CDR1 is LNHNV and CDR2 is YYDKDF (reference sequence). CDR3 loop: CATSRDLAGGPDTQYF. CDR3 DNA sequence: TGTGCCACCAGCAGAGATCTAGCGGGGGGGCCAGATACGCAGTATTTT.

This clone occurred once. The rearrangement uses TRBV9 and TRBJ1-2, with D possibly matching TRBD1 (6 bases). Trimming took 5 bases from V and 4 from J, leaving 12 bases between them. Germline loops: CDR1 SGDLS, CDR2 YYNGEE. This CDR3 region has 13 residues. The CDR3 loop is CASSTDSGYGYTF. The CDR3 nucleotides read TGTGCCAGCAGTACGGACAGCGGCTATGGCTACACCTTC. Together with reference TRBV9 and TRBJ1-2, the CDR3 gives the full variable domain: DSGVTQTPKHLITATGQRVTLRCSPRSGDLSVYWYQQSLDQGLQFLIQYYNGEERAKGNILERFSAQQFPDLHSELNLSSLELGDSALYFCASSTDSGYGYTFGSGTRLTVV.

The CDR3 sequence is CASSLVVSDQPQHF. CDR3 nucleotide sequence: TGTGCCAGCAGCTTAGTGGTCTCAGATCAGCCCCAGCATTTT. The V and J genes are TRBV7-8 and TRBJ1-5; unclear D gene. The germline V and J ends were trimmed by 1 base and 5 bases, with 9 bases remaining between them. CDR1 is SGHVS and CDR2 is FQNEAQ in the germline V gene. The CDR3 loop spans 14 amino acids.

The DNA of the CDR3 is TGTGCCAGCAGCTTAGTGCTAAATTCACCCCTCCACTTT. Translation: CASSLVLNSPLHF. V and J are TRBV7-2 and TRBJ1-6; D is uncertain. The V end was cut by 1 base, the J end by 7 bases, with 5 bases between. The CDR3 contains 13 residues. CDR1 is SGHTA and CDR2 is FQGNSA in the germline V gene. The variable domain in full, completed from reference TRBV7-2 and TRBJ1-6, reads GAGVSQSPSNKVTEKGKDVELRCDPISGHTALYWYRQSLGQGLEFLIYFQGNSAPDKSGLPSDRFSAERTGGSVSTLTIQRTQQEDSAVYLCASSLVLNSPLHFGNGTRLTVT.

The chain has TRBV28 and TRBJ1-2; 8 bases agree with TRBD1. Germline V gene data show CDR1 as MDHEN and CDR2 as SYDVKM. This CDR3 has 14 amino acids. J was trimmed by 1 base and V by 5 bases; bases with no gene match: 3. The CDR3 DNA sequence: TGTGCCAGCAGTCCCGGACAGGGTAACTATGGCTACACCTTC. This codes for CASSPGQGNYGYTF.

The chain uses TRBV6-5 and TRBJ1-1, with D unclear. The CDR3 runs to 16 residues. V was pared by 0 bases and J by 4 bases, with 15 bases between. Germline lookup yields CDR1 MNHEY and CDR2 SVGAGI. The CDR3 is CASSYSSGSASTEAFF. CDR3 DNA sequence: TGTGCCAGCAGTTACTCGAGCGGCAGTGCAAGCACTGAAGCTTTCTTT.

J is TRBJ2-7 and V is TRBV28; weak D call: TRBD1 (6 bases). The CDR3 runs 14 residues. The V gene lost 8 bases and the J gene lost 0 bases, with 14 bases spanning the gap. The germline CDR1 and CDR2 sequences are MDHEN and SYDVKM. CDR3 in amino acids: CASLTQGSSYEQYF. CDR3 coding DNA: TGTGCCAGCTTAACGCAGGGGAGCTCCTACGAGCAGTACTTC.

The chain has TRBV5-4 and TRBJ1-2; a weak D match, TRBD1 (6 bases). Germline CDR1 and CDR2: SGHNT and YYREEE (reference sequence). The CDR3 consists of 15 residues. Trimming took 4 bases from V and 0 from J, leaving 13 bases between them. The CDR3 loop reads CASSPGQTPNYGYTF. In nucleotides, the CDR3 is TGTGCCAGCAGCCCCGGACAGACTCCTAACTATGGCTACACCTTC.

J is TRBJ2-3 and V is TRBV15, with TRBD2 matching over 7 bases. This CDR3 contains 13 residues. Looked up from germline, CDR1 is LNHNV and CDR2 is YYDKDF (reference sequence). V was clipped by 6 bases and J by 8 bases; unmatched bases: 8. CDR3 bases: TGTGCCACCAGGGGAGGGGCTGGTGTTACGCAGTATTTT. It specifies CATRGGAGVTQYF.

J is TRBJ1-4 and V is TRBV11-2; D not certain. CDR1 is SGHAT, CDR2 FQNNGV, per germline. Trimming took 5 bases from V and 0 from J, leaving 10 bases between them. There are 15 residues in the CDR3. The CDR3, as DNA: TGTGCCAGCAGCCCTCTCCGGTCAACTAATGAAAAACTGTTTTTT. Amino acids: CASSPLRSTNEKLFF. The whole variable domain, remainder taken from reference TRBV11-2 and TRBJ1-4, is EAGVAQSPRYKIIEKRQSVAFWCNPISGHATLYWYQQILGQGPKLLIQFQNNGVVDDSQLPKDRFSAERLKGVDSTLKIQPAKLEDSAVYLCASSPLRSTNEKLFFGSGTQLSVL.